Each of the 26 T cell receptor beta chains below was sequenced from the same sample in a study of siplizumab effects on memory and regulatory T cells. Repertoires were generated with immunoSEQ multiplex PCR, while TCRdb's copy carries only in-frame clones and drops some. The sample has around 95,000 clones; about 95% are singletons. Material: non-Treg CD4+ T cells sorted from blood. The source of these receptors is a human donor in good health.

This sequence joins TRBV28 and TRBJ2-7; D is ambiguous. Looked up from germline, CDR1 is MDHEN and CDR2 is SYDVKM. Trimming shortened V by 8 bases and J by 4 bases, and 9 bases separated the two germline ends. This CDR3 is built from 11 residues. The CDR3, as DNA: TGTGCCAGCTCCTTGGAGTACGAGCAGTACTTC. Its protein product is CASSLEYEQYF.

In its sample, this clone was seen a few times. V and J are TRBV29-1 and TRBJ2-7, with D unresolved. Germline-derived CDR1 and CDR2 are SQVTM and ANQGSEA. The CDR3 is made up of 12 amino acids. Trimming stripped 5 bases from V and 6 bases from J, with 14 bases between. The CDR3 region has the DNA TGCAGCGTTAAATTTCTGGGTAGCGAGCAGTACTTC. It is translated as CSVKFLGSEQYF.

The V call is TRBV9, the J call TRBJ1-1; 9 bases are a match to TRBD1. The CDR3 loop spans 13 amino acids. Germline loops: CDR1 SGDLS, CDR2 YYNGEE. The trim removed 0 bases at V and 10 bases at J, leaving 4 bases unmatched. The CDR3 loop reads CASSVDRGLGAFF. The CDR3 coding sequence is TGTGCCAGCAGCGTAGACAGGGGGCTCGGAGCTTTCTTT.

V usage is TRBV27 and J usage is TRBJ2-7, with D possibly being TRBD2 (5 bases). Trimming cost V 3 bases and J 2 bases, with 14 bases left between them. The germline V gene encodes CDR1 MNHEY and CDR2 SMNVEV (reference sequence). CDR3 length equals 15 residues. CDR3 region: CASSFSRERAYEQYF. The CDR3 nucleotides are TGTGCCAGCAGTTTTTCGAGGGAGAGAGCCTACGAGCAGTACTTC.

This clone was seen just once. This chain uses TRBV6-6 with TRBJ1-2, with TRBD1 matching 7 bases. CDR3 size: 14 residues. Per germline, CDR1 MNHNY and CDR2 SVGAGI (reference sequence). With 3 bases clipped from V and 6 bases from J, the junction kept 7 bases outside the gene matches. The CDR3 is CASSYSTGRDGYTF. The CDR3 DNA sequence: TGTGCCAGCAGTTATTCGACAGGGAGGGATGGCTACACCTTC.

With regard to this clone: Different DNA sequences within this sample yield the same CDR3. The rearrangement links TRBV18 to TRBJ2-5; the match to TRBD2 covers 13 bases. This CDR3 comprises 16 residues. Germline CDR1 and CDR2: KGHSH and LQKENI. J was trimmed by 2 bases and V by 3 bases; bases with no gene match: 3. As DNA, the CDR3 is TGTGCCAGCTCACCTCGACTAGCGGGAGGACAAGAGACCCAGTACTTC. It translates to CASSPRLAGGQETQYF.

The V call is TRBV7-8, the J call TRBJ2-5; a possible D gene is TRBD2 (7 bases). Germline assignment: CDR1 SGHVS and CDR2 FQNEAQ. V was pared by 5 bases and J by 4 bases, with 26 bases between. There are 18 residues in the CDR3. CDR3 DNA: TGTGCCAGCAGCCGCGTCGGGCTTTACAGGGAGGGAGGAGAGACCCAGTACTTC. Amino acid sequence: CASSRVGLYREGGETQYF. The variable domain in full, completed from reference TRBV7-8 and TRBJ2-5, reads GAGVSQSPRYKVAKRGQDVALRCDPISGHVSLFWYQQALGQGPEFLTYFQNEAQLDKSGLPSDRFFAERPEGSVSTLKIQRTQQEDSAVYLCASSRVGLYREGGETQYFGPGTRLLVL.

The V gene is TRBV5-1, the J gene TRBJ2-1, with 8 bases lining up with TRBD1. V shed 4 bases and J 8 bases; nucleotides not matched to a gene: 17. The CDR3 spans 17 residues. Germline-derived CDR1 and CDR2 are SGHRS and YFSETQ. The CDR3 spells CASSADRVPKWVDEQFF. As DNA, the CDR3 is TGCGCCAGCAGCGCGGACAGGGTTCCTAAGTGGGTTGATGAGCAGTTCTTC.

CDR3 sequence reads: CASSLGRLAGEGVETQYF. The DNA for the CDR3 is TGTGCCAGCAGCTTAGGGAGACTAGCGGGAGAAGGTGTCGAGACCCAGTACTTC. The J gene is TRBJ2-5, the V gene TRBV11-2; TRBD2 agrees at 12 bases. The CDR3 runs to 18 residues. Germline values: CDR1 SGHAT, CDR2 FQNNGV. V shed 1 base and J 5 bases; nucleotides not matched to a gene: 11.

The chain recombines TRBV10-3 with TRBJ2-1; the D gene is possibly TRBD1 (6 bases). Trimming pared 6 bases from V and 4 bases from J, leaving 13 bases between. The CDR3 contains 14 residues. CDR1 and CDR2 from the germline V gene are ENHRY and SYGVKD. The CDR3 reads CAIREGQGYNEQFF. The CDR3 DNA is TGTGCCATCAGGGAAGGCCAGGGGTACAATGAGCAGTTCTTC.

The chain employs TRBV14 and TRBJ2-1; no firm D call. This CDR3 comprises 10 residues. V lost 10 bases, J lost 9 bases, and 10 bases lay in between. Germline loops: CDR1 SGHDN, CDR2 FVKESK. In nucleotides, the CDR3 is TGTGCCACCGGTGTAGGTGAGCAGTTCTTC. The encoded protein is CATGVGEQFF.

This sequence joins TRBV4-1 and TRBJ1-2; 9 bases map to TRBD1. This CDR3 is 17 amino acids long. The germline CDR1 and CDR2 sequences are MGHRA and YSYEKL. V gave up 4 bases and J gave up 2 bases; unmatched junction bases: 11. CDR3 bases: TGCGCCAGCAGCCGAGGGACAGGGTCCTTCACAAACTATGGCTACACCTTC. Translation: CASSRGTGSFTNYGYTF.

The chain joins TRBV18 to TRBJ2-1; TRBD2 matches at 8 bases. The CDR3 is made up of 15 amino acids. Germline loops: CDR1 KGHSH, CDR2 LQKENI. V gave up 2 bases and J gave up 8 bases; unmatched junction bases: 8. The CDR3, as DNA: TGTGCCAGCTCACCAATTACTAGCGGTCGGGATGAGCAGTTCTTC. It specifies CASSPITSGRDEQFF. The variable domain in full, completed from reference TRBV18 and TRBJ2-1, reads NAGVMQNPRHLVRRRGQEARLRCSPMKGHSHVYWYRQLPEEGLKFMVYLQKENIIDESGMPKERFSAEFPKEGPSILRIQQVVRGDSAAYFCASSPITSGRDEQFFGPGTRLTVL.

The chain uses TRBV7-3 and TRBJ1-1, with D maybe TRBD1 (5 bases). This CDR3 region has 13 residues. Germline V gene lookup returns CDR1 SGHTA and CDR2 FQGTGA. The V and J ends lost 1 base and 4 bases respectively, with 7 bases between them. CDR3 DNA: TGTGCCAGCAGCTTAATCGGGGGCACTGAAGCTTTCTTT. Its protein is CASSLIGGTEAFF.

CDR3 in DNA: TGTGCCAGTAGTAACGGGACAGGGGGGCATAAAAACATTCAGTACTTC. This translates into CASSNGTGGHKNIQYF. V usage is TRBV19 and J usage is TRBJ2-4, with TRBD1 matching 11 bases. The CDR3 extends over 16 amino acids. Germline V gene data show CDR1 as LNHDA and CDR2 as SQIVND (reference sequence). Trimming removed 4 bases from V and 4 bases from J; junction bases left unmatched: 6.

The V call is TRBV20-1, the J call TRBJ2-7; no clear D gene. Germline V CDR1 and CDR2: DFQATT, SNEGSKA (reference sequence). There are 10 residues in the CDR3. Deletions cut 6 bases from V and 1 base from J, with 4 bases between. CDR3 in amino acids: CSAGSYEQYF. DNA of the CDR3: TGCAGTGCGGGTTCCTACGAGCAGTACTTC.

The CDR3 here is CASGSRGRSLQPQHF. The DNA for the CDR3 is TGTGCCAGCGGTAGCAGGGGGCGAAGTCTGCAGCCCCAGCATTTT. The chain links TRBV6-4 to TRBJ1-5; 8 bases are shared with TRBD1. The V segment lost 8 bases and the J segment 7 bases; nucleotides outside the gene matches: 13. The CDR3 contains 15 residues. Germline lookup yields CDR1 MRHNA and CDR2 SNTAGT.

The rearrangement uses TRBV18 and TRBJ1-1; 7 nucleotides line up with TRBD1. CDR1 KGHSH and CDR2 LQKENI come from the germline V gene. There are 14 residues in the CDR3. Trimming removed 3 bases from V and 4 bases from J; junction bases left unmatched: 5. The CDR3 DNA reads TGTGCCAGCTCACCCTCAGACAGGGTCACTGAAGCTTTCTTT. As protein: CASSPSDRVTEAFF.

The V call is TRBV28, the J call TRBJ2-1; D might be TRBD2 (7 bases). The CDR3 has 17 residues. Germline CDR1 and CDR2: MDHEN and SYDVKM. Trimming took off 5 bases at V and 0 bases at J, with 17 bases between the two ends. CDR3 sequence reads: CASSTAGGGGSYNEQFF. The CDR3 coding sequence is TGTGCCAGCAGTACGGCTGGGGGCGGGGGCTCCTACAATGAGCAGTTCTTC.

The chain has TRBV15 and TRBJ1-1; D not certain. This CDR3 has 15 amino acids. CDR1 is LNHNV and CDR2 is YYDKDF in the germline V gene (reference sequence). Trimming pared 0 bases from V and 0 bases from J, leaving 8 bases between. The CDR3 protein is CATSREGTLNTEAFF. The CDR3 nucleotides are TGTGCCACCAGCAGAGAGGGAACTTTGAACACTGAAGCTTTCTTT.

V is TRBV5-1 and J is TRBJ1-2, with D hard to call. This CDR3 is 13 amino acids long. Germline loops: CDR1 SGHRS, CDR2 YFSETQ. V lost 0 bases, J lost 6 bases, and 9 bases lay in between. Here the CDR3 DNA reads TGCGCCAGCAGCTTGGAGGGCGTGGATGGCTACACCTTC. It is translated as CASSLEGVDGYTF.

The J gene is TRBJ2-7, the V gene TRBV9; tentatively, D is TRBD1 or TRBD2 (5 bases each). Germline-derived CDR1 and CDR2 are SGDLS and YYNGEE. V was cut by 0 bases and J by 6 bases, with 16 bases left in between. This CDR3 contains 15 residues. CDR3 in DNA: TGTGCCAGCAGCGTAGGTCGAGGGGCGTGGGCCGAGCAGTACTTC. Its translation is CASSVGRGAWAEQYF.

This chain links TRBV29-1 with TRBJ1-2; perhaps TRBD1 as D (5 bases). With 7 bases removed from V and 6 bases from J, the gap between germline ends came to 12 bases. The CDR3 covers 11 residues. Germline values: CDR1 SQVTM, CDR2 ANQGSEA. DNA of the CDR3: TGCAGCGCAGGACAACGGGATGGCTACACCTTC. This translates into CSAGQRDGYTF.

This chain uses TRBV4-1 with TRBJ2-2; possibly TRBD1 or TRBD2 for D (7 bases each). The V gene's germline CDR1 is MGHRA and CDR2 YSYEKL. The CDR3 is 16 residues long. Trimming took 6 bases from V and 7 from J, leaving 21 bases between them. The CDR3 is CASREAGRGPNGELFF. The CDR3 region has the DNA TGCGCCAGCAGGGAAGCTGGGAGGGGGCCTAACGGGGAGCTGTTTTTT.

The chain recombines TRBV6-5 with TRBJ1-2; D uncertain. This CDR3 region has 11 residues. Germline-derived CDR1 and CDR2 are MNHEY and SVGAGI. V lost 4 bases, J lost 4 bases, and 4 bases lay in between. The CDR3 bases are TGTGCCAGCAGTTCCTTCTATGGCTACACCTTC. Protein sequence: CASSSFYGYTF.

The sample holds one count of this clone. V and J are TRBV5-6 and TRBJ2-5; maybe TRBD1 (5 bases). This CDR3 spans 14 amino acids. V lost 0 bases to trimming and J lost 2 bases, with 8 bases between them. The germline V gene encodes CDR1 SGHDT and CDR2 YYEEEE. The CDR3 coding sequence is TGTGCCAGCAGCTTGGTTTCAGGGCAAGAGACCCAGTACTTC. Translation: CASSLVSGQETQYF.